The 20 T cell receptor beta chains given below trace back to one sample, sequenced in a study of blood T cell repertoires in COVID-19. Sequencing used immunoSEQ multiplex PCR; TCRdb keeps in-frame clones, though not all of them. The sample holds about 67,000 clones, about four fifths seen once. The sequencing input was peripheral blood. These TCRs come from a woman aged 55-70 years with acute or convalescent COVID-19.

The chain uses TRBV2 and TRBJ2-1; 12 bases map to TRBD2. Looked up from germline, CDR1 is SNHLY and CDR2 is FYNNEI. The CDR3 is 15 residues long. Trimming removed 7 bases from V and 8 bases from J; junction bases left unmatched: 9. CDR3: CASTLLAGGWDEQFF. The DNA of the CDR3 is TGTGCCAGCACCCTCCTAGCGGGGGGGTGGGATGAGCAGTTCTTC.

The J gene is TRBJ2-1, the V gene TRBV14; D is perhaps TRBD2 (6 bases). V lost 5 bases, J lost 6 bases, and 14 bases lay in between. The CDR3 has 14 residues. CDR1 is SGHDN and CDR2 is FVKESK in the germline V gene. The CDR3: CASSLNLGGNEQFF. The CDR3 DNA is TGTGCCAGCAGCTTAAATCTCGGGGGCAATGAGCAGTTCTTC.

The chain has TRBV7-6 and TRBJ1-1; the D gene is possibly TRBD1 (5 bases). The germline V gene encodes CDR1 SGHVS and CDR2 FNYEAQ. The V gene lost 5 bases and the J gene lost 0 bases, with 7 bases spanning the gap. The CDR3 is 13 amino acids. This CDR3 is CASSGAMNTEAFF. CDR3 DNA sequence: TGTGCCAGCAGCGGGGCAATGAACACTGAAGCTTTCTTT. The variable domain in full, with the rest retrieved from reference TRBV7-6 and TRBJ1-1, is GAGVSQSPRYKVTKRGQDVALRCDPISGHVSLYWYRQALGQGPEFLTYFNYEAQQDKSGLPNDRFSAERPEGSISTLTIQRTEQRDSAMYRCASSGAMNTEAFFGQGTRLTVV.

The gene calls are TRBV9 and TRBJ1-2, with no clear D. CDR1 SGDLS and CDR2 YYNGEE come from the germline V gene. The CDR3 runs 13 residues. V was shortened by 4 bases and J by 4 bases, with 11 bases between the two germline ends. The CDR3 is CASSQSGLYGYTF. As DNA, the CDR3 is TGTGCCAGCAGCCAAAGCGGCCTCTATGGCTACACCTTC. Full variable domain (missing parts from reference TRBV9 and TRBJ1-2): DSGVTQTPKHLITATGQRVTLRCSPRSGDLSVYWYQQSLDQGLQFLIQYYNGEERAKGNILERFSAQQFPDLHSELNLSSLELGDSALYFCASSQSGLYGYTFGSGTRLTVV.

The chain links TRBV24-1 to TRBJ2-1; 9 positions match TRBD2. CDR1 is KGHDR, CDR2 SFDVKD, per germline. The CDR3 sequence is 16 residues long. After removal of 7 bases from V and 4 bases from J, the junction contained 10 bases not matched to a gene. CDR3 protein: CATSLLSGGLYNEQFF. In DNA, the CDR3 is TGTGCCACCAGCCTCCTTAGCGGGGGCCTTTACAATGAGCAGTTCTTC.

V usage is TRBV7-9 and J usage is TRBJ1-5, with TRBD1 matching over 7 bases. The CDR3 covers 14 residues. The V segment lost 5 bases and the J segment 1 base; nucleotides outside the gene matches: 2. The germline V gene has CDR1 SEHNR and CDR2 FQNEAQ (reference sequence). CDR3 region: CASSPTGSNQPQHF. The CDR3, as DNA: TGTGCCAGCAGCCCGACAGGGAGCAATCAGCCCCAGCATTTT.

The CDR3 loop is CASQTGESPLHF. For the CDR3, the DNA is TGTGCCAGCCAGACAGGGGAATCACCCCTCCACTTT. This sequence joins TRBV11-2 and TRBJ1-6; TRBD1 matches at 8 bases. The CDR3 is 12 amino acids. From germline, CDR1 is SGHAT and CDR2 FQNNGV. Trimming at V came to 8 bases and at J to 10 bases, leaving 4 bases not matched to a gene.

V is TRBV13 and J is TRBJ2-7; 8 nucleotides agree with TRBD1. The CDR3 runs to 13 residues. Germline V CDR1 and CDR2: PRHDT, FYEKMQ (reference sequence). V lost 6 bases, J lost 11 bases, and 12 bases stayed unmatched. In DNA, the CDR3 is TGTGCCAGCAGTCGAATCACCCACAGGGGGGAGTACTTC. Protein: CASSRITHRGEYF.

On this clone itself: Given a much more abundant clone one base away, this may be a read error. The gene calls are TRBV27 and TRBJ2-5; tentatively, D is TRBD2 (6 bases). The DNA end favors TRBJ2-7, so the J call may be wrong. The V gene's germline CDR1 is MNHEY and CDR2 SMNVEV (reference sequence). There are 14 residues in the CDR3. CDR3 loop: CASSPGGFSCEQYF. CDR3 nucleotide sequence: TGTGCCAGCAGTCCCGGGGGATTTTCCTGCGAGCAGTACTTC.

V and J are TRBV3-1 (or the pseudogene TRBV3-2) and TRBJ2-3; TRBD2 agrees at 7 bases. The V segment lost 4 bases and the J segment 11 bases; nucleotides outside the gene matches: 9. CDR1 is LGHDT and CDR2 is YNNKEL in the germline V gene (reference sequence). CDR3 size: 13 residues. CDR3 sequence (DNA): TGTGCCAGCAGCCCGACCCCTGGCGGGAGGCAGTATTTT. Its protein is CASSPTPGGRQYF.

The chain carries TRBV6-5 and TRBJ2-7, with TRBD1 matching over 8 bases. CDR3 length equals 14 residues. The germline CDR1 and CDR2 sequences are MNHEY and SVGAGI. The V and J ends lost 7 bases and 5 bases, in that order; junction bases with no gene match: 10. This CDR3 is CASTLDRGVDEQYF. Written as DNA, the CDR3 is TGTGCCAGCACTCTCGACAGGGGTGTCGACGAGCAGTACTTC.

The chain employs TRBV15 and TRBJ1-6, with 9 bases aligning to TRBD1. Germline V gives CDR1 LNHNV, CDR2 YYDKDF (reference sequence). The CDR3 is made up of 15 amino acids. V gave up 5 bases and J gave up 6 bases; unmatched junction bases: 5. The CDR3 loop is CATSLWTGANSPLHF. In nucleotides, the CDR3 is TGTGCCACCAGCCTGTGGACAGGGGCTAATTCACCCCTCCACTTT.

This chain connects TRBV18 to TRBJ1-3; D gene uncertain. The CDR3 is 14 residues long. V was clipped by 2 bases and J by 2 bases, with 7 bases between them. Germline loops: CDR1 KGHSH, CDR2 LQKENI. This CDR3 reads CASSPEGAGNTIYF. The DNA for the CDR3 is TGTGCCAGCTCACCAGAGGGAGCTGGAAACACCATATATTTT.

The V and J genes are TRBV15 and TRBJ2-3; TRBD2 matches at 9 bases. The CDR3 runs 16 residues. Germline assignment: CDR1 LNHNV and CDR2 YYDKDF (reference sequence). The V gene end was trimmed by 1 base and the J gene end by 2 bases; junction bases not matched to a gene: 4. For the CDR3, the DNA is TGTGCCACCAGCAGAGTGGTAGCGGGGGCCACAGATACGCAGTATTTT. As protein: CATSRVVAGATDTQYF.

This clone was counted between two and nine times. The chain couples TRBV28 to TRBJ1-2; D perhaps matches TRBD1 (6 bases). From germline, CDR1 is MDHEN and CDR2 SYDVKM. The CDR3 contains 16 residues. V lost 6 bases and J lost 6, with 23 bases in between. DNA for the CDR3: TGTGCCAGCAGCTTTCCCCGGACAGACACCGTACATGGCTACACCTTC. This gives the protein CASSFPRTDTVHGYTF.

The V call is TRBV5-8, the J call TRBJ1-3, with TRBD1 identical over 7 bases. The CDR3 is 14 amino acids. Germline-derived CDR1 and CDR2 are SGHTS and YDEGEE. V lost 5 bases to trimming and J lost 2 bases; unmatched junction nucleotides: 4. The CDR3 nucleotides are TGTGCCAGCAGACAGGACAGGACTGGAAACACCATATATTTT. Translating it yields CASRQDRTGNTIYF.

The table lists this clone with a few counts. This sequence joins TRBV28 and TRBJ2-2, with TRBD2 matching 12 bases. CDR3 length: 20 amino acids. The junction had 17 bases not matched to a gene; V was cut back by 3 bases and J by 6 bases. Per germline, CDR1 MDHEN and CDR2 SYDVKM. The CDR3 here is CASSFPSYSGLAGNPGELFF. CDR3 nucleotide sequence: TGTGCCAGCAGTTTCCCCAGTTACTCCGGACTAGCGGGGAATCCCGGGGAGCTGTTTTTT. Supplemented by reference TRBV28 and TRBJ2-2, the full variable domain reads DVKVTQSSRYLVKRTGEKVFLECVQDMDHENMFWYRQDPGLGLRLIYFSYDVKMKEKGDIPEGYSVSREKKERFSLILESASTNQTSMYLCASSFPSYSGLAGNPGELFFGEGSRLTVL.

The chain recombines TRBV6-5 with TRBJ1-5; D unclear. Trimming shortened V by 6 bases and J by 0 bases, and 12 bases separated the two germline ends. The CDR3 sequence is 15 residues long. The V gene's germline CDR1 is MNHEY and CDR2 SVGAGI. The CDR3 DNA reads TGTGCCAGCAGAGTGTACAGTCTTAGCAATCAGCCCCAGCATTTT. This gives the protein CASRVYSLSNQPQHF.

This clone has a handful of counts. The chain links TRBV27 to TRBJ2-7, with 9 bases fitting TRBD2. Germline CDR1 is MNHEY and CDR2 is SMNVEV (reference sequence). The J segment lost 5 bases and the V segment lost 8 bases, leaving 10 bases of the junction unmatched. The CDR3 contains 14 residues. The CDR3 region has the DNA TGTGCCAGCTCGCGGGGGGGCCGATTGGACGAGCAGTACTTC. It specifies CASSRGGRLDEQYF.

The CDR3 bases are TGTGCCAGCAGTGAACAGGGGTTAATCGACTATGGCTACACCTTC. As protein: CASSEQGLIDYGYTF. The J gene is TRBJ1-2, the V gene TRBV2; D is perhaps TRBD1 (6 bases). Trimming stripped 2 bases from V and 3 bases from J, with 13 bases between. The length of the CDR3 is 15 residues. Germline V gene sequence: CDR1 SNHLY, CDR2 FYNNEI.